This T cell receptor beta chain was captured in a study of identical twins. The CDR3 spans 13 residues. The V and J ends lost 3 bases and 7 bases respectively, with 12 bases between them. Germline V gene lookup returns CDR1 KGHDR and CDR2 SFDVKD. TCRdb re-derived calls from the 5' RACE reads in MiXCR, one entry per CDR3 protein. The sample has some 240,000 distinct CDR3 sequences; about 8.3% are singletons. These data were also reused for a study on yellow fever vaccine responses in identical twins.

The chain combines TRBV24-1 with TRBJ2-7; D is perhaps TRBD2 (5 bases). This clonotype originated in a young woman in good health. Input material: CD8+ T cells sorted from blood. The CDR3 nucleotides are TGTGCCACCAGTGATCTCCCCTCGGGGGAGCAGTACTTC. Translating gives CATSDLPSGEQYF.